Following are 8 T cell receptor beta chains from one sample sequenced in a study of blood T cell repertoires in COVID-19. The protocol was immunoSEQ multiplex PCR, while the TCRdb copy is restricted to in-frame clones and leaves out a portion. The data contain some 200,000 clones, around 87% of them singletons. The specimen sequenced was peripheral blood. Every receptor here comes from a man aged 40-49 years with active or convalescent COVID-19.

J is TRBJ2-3 and V is TRBV12-3 or TRBV12-4, with D uncertain. V lost 5 bases and J 3 bases, leaving 9 bases between the germline ends. This CDR3 spans 13 amino acids. CDR3 region: CASSPSATDTQYF. As DNA, the CDR3 is TGTGCCAGCAGTCCGAGCGCGACAGATACGCAGTATTTT.

Details on this clone: One junction end disagrees with the germline gene, perhaps due to a read error. The chain employs TRBV12-3 or TRBV12-4 and TRBJ2-1; D may be TRBD1 (6 bases). This CDR3 spans 13 amino acids. CDR3 loop: CASSPRGHNEQFF. CDR3 DNA: TGTGCCAGCAGTCCCCGGGGACACAACGAGCAGTTCTTC.

CDR3: CASRRQGGNTIYF. For the CDR3, the DNA is TGTGCCAGCAGAAGACAGGGAGGAAACACCATATATTTT. This chain joins TRBV28 and TRBJ1-3; 7 nucleotides agree with TRBD1. V dropped 6 bases and J dropped 4; count of bases not matched to a gene: 3. From germline, CDR1 is MDHEN and CDR2 SYDVKM. The CDR3 has 13 residues.

The chain links TRBV28 to TRBJ1-4, with D hard to call. CDR3 length: 14 residues. Germline V gives CDR1 MDHEN, CDR2 SYDVKM. Between the trimmed V and J ends, which lost 5 bases and 8 bases, there was a span of 15 bases. The CDR3 sequence is CASSPTWAREKLFF. In DNA form, the CDR3 reads TGTGCCAGCAGTCCTACGTGGGCAAGGGAAAAACTGTTTTTT. Full variable domain (outside the CDR3, taken from reference TRBV28 and TRBJ1-4): DVKVTQSSRYLVKRTGEKVFLECVQDMDHENMFWYRQDPGLGLRLIYFSYDVKMKEKGDIPEGYSVSREKKERFSLILESASTNQTSMYLCASSPTWAREKLFFGSGTQLSVL.

The rearrangement links TRBV2 to TRBJ1-3, with no clear D. Germline CDR1 SNHLY, CDR2 FYNNEI. Trimming took off 3 bases at V and 7 bases at J, with 4 bases between the two ends. The length of the CDR3 is 11 residues. The CDR3 region is CASSEENTIYF. The CDR3 DNA reads TGTGCCAGCAGTGAGGAGAACACCATATATTTT.

This clone came up once. The V gene is TRBV12-5, the J gene TRBJ2-7, with TRBD1 matching 7 bases. The ends lost 6 bases at V and 3 bases at J; junction bases unmatched: 5. CDR1 is LGHNT and CDR2 is FRNRAP in the germline V gene. This CDR3 has 13 amino acids. The CDR3 region has the DNA TGTGCTAGTGGCCTGGGACAGTACTACGAGCAGTACTTC. Its translation is CASGLGQYYEQYF.

V usage is TRBV7-8 and J usage is TRBJ2-7; D is possibly TRBD1 (6 bases). The CDR3 loop spans 15 amino acids. V dropped 6 bases and J dropped 2 bases, with 17 bases sitting between them. Germline CDR1 is SGHVS and CDR2 is FQNEAQ. CDR3 loop: CASRVLQGQTYEQYF. The CDR3 DNA is TGTGCCAGCAGAGTCCTCCAGGGGCAAACCTACGAGCAGTACTTC.

V and J are TRBV14 and TRBJ2-5; D ambiguous. Germline values: CDR1 SGHDN, CDR2 FVKESK. This CDR3 spans 12 amino acids. With 2 bases removed from V and 5 bases from J, the gap between germline ends came to 6 bases. As DNA, the CDR3 is TGTGCCAGCAGCCAAAGTCGGGAGACCCAGTACTTC. Its protein product is CASSQSRETQYF.